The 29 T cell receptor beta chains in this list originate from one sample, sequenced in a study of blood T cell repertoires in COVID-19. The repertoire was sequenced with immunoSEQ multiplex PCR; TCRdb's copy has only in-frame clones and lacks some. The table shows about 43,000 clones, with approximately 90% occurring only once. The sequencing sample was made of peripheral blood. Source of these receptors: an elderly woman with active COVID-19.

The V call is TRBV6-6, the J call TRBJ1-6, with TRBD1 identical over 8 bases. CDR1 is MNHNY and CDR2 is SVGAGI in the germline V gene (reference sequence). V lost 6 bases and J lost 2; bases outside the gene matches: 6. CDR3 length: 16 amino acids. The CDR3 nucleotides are TGTGCCAGCAGACCCCAGACAGGGGCCTATAATTCACCCCTCCACTTT. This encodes CASRPQTGAYNSPLHF.

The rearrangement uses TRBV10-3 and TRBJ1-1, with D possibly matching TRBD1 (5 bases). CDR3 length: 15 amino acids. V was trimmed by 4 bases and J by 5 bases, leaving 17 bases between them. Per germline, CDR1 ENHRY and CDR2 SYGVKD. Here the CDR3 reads CAISGRVGGYTEAFF. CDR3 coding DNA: TGTGCCATCAGTGGCAGGGTGGGGGGTTATACTGAAGCTTTCTTT.

CDR3 protein: CASSQVGGLGEQFF. The CDR3 region has the DNA TGCGCCAGCAGCCAAGTTGGGGGCCTAGGTGAGCAGTTCTTC. V is TRBV4-3 and J is TRBJ2-1; D perhaps matches TRBD1 (6 bases). Trimming removed 1 base at V and 9 bases at J, with 13 bases between. Germline CDR1 LGHNA, CDR2 YSLEER. The CDR3 is 14 residues long.

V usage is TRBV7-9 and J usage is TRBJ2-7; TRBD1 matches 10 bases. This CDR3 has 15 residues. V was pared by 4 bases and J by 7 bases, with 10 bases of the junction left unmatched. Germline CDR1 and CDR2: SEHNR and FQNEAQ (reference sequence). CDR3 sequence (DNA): TGTGCCAGCAGCTCAAGTTGGGGGACAGGGGTTGAGCAGTACTTC. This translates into CASSSSWGTGVEQYF.

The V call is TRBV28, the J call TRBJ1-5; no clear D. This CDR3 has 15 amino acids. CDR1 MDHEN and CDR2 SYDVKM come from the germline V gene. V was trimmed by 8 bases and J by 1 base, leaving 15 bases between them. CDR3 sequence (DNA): TGTGCCAGCCTAAAACAGCTTACGAGCAATCAGCCCCAGCATTTT. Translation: CASLKQLTSNQPQHF.

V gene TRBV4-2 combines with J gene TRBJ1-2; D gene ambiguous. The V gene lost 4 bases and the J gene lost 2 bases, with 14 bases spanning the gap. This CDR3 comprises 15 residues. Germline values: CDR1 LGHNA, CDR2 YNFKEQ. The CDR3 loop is CASSPNVRENYGYTF. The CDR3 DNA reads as TGTGCCAGCAGCCCAAATGTGCGGGAGAACTATGGCTACACCTTC.

DNA of the CDR3: TGTGCCAGCAGTTACGGGCGGCGGGGGGATACGCAGTATTTT. It encodes CASSYGRRGDTQYF. This chain links TRBV6-2 or TRBV6-3 with TRBJ2-3, with TRBD2 matching 7 bases. The V segment lost 2 bases and the J segment 6 bases; nucleotides outside the gene matches: 5. The CDR3 loop spans 14 amino acids. Germline V gene data show CDR1 as MNHEY and CDR2 as SVGEGT.

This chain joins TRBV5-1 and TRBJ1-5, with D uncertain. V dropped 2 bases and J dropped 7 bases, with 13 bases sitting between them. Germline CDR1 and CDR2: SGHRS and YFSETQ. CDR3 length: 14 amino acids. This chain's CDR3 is CASSFGGVDQPQHF. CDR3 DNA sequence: TGCGCCAGCAGCTTCGGCGGGGTGGACCAGCCCCAGCATTTT.

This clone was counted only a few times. CDR3 nucleotide sequence: TGTGCCTGGAGGGCAGGGAAGATTGAAGCTTTCTTT. It yields the protein CAWRAGKIEAFF. This chain connects TRBV30 to TRBJ1-1, with D possibly being TRBD1 (5 bases). The CDR3 has 12 amino acids. The germline V and J ends were trimmed by 3 bases and 7 bases, with 12 bases remaining between them. Germline assignment: CDR1 GTSNPN and CDR2 SVGIG (reference sequence).

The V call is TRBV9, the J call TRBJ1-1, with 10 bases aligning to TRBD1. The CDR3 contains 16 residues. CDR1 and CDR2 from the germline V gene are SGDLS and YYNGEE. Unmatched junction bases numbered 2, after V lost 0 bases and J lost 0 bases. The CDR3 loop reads CASSVAGQGMNTEAFF. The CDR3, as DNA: TGTGCCAGCAGCGTAGCGGGACAGGGGATGAACACTGAAGCTTTCTTT.

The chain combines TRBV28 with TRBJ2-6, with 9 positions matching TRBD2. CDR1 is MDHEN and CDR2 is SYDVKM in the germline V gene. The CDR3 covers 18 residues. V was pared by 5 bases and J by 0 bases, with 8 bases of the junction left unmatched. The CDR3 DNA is TGTGCCAGCAGTCCATGGAGCGGGGGGATCTCTGGGGCCAACGTCCTGACTTTC. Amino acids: CASSPWSGGISGANVLTF. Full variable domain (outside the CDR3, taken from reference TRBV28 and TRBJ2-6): DVKVTQSSRYLVKRTGEKVFLECVQDMDHENMFWYRQDPGLGLRLIYFSYDVKMKEKGDIPEGYSVSREKKERFSLILESASTNQTSMYLCASSPWSGGISGANVLTFGAGSRLTVL.

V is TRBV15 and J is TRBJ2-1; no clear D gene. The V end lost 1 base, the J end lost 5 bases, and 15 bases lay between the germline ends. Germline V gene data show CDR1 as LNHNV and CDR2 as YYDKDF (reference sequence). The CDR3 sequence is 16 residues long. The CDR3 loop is CATSRAPYREDNEQFF. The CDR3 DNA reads TGTGCCACCAGCAGAGCGCCCTACAGAGAAGACAATGAGCAGTTCTTC.

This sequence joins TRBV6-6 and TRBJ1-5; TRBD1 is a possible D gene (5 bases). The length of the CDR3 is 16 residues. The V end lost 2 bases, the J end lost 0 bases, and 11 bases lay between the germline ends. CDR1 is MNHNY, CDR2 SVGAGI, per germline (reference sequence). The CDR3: CASSYGQGYSNQPQHF. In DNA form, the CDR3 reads TGTGCCAGCAGTTACGGGCAGGGTTATAGCAATCAGCCCCAGCATTTT.

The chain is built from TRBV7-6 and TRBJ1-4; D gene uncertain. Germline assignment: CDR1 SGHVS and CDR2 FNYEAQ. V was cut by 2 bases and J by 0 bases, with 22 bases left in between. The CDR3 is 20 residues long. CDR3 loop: CASSLILPGQTAATNEKLFF. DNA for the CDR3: TGTGCCAGCAGCTTAATCTTGCCAGGCCAAACTGCCGCAACTAATGAAAAACTGTTTTTT.

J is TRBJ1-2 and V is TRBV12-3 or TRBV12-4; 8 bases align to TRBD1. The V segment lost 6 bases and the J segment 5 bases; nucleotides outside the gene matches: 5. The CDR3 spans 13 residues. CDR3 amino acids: CASRGTGPYGYTF. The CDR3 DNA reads TGTGCCAGCAGGGGGACAGGCCCTTATGGCTACACCTTC.

The CDR3 sequence is CASSTPGRNYGYTF. The CDR3 DNA reads as TGTGCCAGCAGCACCCCGGGGAGGAACTATGGCTACACCTTC. The chain uses TRBV7-2 and TRBJ1-2; D unresolved. The CDR3 has 14 residues. Germline-derived CDR1 and CDR2 are SGHTA and FQGNSA. Between the trimmed V and J ends, which lost 5 bases and 2 bases, there was a span of 12 bases.

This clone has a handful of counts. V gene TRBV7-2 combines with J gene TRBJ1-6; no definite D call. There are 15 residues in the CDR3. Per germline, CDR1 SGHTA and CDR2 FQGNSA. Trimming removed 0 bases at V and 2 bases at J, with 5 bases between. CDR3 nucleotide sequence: TGTGCCAGCAGCTTAGCCCGAGCCTATAATTCACCCCTCCACTTT. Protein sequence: CASSLARAYNSPLHF.

CDR3 nucleotides: TGTGCCAGCAGAACTGGGACAGCCTACGAGCAGTACTTC. It yields the protein CASRTGTAYEQYF. The rearrangement uses TRBV7-9 and TRBJ2-7, with 7 bases fitting TRBD1. The ends lost 6 bases at V and 2 bases at J; junction bases unmatched: 4. The CDR3 is 13 amino acids. Germline V gene data show CDR1 as SEHNR and CDR2 as FQNEAQ (reference sequence).

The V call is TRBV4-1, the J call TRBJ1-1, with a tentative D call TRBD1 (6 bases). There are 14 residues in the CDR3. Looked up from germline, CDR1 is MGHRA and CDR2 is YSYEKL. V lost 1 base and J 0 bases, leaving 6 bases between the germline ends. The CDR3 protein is CASSQGTVNTEAFF. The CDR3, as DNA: TGCGCCAGCAGCCAAGGGACAGTGAACACTGAAGCTTTCTTT.

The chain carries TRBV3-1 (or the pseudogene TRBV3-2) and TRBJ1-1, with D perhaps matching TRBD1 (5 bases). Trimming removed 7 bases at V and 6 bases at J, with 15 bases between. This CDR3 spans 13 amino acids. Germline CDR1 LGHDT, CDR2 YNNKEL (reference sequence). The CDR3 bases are TGTGCCAGCAAAGGGGCCGCTCTCCCTGAAGCTTTCTTT. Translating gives CASKGAALPEAFF.

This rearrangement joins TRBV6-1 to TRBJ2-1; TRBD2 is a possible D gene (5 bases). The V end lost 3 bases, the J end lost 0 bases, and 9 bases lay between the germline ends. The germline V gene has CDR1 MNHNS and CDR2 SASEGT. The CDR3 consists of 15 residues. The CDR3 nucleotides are TGTGCCAGCAGTGACAGTGGGAGCTCCTACAATGAGCAGTTCTTC. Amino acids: CASSDSGSSYNEQFF.

CDR3 in DNA: TGTGCCTGGAGCCCCTCAGGGGATGGCTACACCTTC. It specifies CAWSPSGDGYTF. This chain joins TRBV30 and TRBJ1-2; D might be TRBD1 (6 bases). V was clipped by 3 bases and J by 6 bases, with 11 bases between them. Germline V gene sequence: CDR1 GTSNPN, CDR2 SVGIG (reference sequence). The CDR3 is 12 amino acids.

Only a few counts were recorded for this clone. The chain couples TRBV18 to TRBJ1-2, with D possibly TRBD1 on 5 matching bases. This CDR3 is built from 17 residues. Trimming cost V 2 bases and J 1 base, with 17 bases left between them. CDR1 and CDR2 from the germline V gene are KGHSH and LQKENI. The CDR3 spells CASSPAGGGVLNYGYTF. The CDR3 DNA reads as TGTGCCAGCTCACCAGCTGGGGGGGGAGTCCTTAACTATGGCTACACCTTC.

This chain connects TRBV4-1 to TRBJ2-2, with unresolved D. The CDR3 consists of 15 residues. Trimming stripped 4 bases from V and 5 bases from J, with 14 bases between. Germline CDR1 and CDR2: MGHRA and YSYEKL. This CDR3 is CASSRKTAGTGELFF. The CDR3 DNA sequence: TGCGCCAGCAGCCGGAAAACGGCCGGGACCGGGGAGCTGTTTTTT.

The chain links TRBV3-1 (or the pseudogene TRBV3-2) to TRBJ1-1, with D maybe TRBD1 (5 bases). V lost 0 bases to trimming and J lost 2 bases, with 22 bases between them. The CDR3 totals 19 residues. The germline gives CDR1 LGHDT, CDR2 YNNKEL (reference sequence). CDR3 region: CASSQDSPGRARKNTEAFF. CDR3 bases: TGTGCCAGCAGCCAAGATTCCCCAGGGAGGGCGCGGAAAAACACTGAAGCTTTCTTT.

CDR3 DNA: TGTGCCAGCAGCCAAGATGGCCGGGCGGGAGGCTACACCTTC. Protein: CASSQDGRAGGYTF. This chain joins TRBV3-1 (or the pseudogene TRBV3-2) and TRBJ1-2, with D hard to call. Trimming shortened V by 0 bases and J by 8 bases, and 13 bases separated the two germline ends. CDR3 size: 14 residues. CDR1 is LGHDT, CDR2 YNNKEL, per germline (reference sequence).

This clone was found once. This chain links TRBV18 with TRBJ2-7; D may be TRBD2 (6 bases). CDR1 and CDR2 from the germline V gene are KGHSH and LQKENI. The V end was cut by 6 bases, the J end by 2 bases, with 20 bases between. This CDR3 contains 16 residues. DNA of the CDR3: TGTGCCAGCTCTCTTCAGGGAGGTGGGGATACCTACGAGCAGTACTTC. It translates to CASSLQGGGDTYEQYF.

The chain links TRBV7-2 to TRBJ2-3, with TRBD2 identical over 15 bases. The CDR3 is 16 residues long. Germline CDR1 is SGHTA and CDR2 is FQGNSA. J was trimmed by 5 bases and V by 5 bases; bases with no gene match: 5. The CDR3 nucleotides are TGTGCCAGCAGCCGGACTAGCGGGGGGGCCAAAGATACGCAGTATTTT. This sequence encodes CASSRTSGGAKDTQYF.

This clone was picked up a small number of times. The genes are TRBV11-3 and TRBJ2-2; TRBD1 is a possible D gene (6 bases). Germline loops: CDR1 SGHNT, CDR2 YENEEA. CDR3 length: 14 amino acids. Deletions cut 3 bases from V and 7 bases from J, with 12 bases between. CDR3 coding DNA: TGTGCCAGCAGCTTTTCAGGGGCCAACGGGGAGCTGTTTTTT. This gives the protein CASSFSGANGELFF.